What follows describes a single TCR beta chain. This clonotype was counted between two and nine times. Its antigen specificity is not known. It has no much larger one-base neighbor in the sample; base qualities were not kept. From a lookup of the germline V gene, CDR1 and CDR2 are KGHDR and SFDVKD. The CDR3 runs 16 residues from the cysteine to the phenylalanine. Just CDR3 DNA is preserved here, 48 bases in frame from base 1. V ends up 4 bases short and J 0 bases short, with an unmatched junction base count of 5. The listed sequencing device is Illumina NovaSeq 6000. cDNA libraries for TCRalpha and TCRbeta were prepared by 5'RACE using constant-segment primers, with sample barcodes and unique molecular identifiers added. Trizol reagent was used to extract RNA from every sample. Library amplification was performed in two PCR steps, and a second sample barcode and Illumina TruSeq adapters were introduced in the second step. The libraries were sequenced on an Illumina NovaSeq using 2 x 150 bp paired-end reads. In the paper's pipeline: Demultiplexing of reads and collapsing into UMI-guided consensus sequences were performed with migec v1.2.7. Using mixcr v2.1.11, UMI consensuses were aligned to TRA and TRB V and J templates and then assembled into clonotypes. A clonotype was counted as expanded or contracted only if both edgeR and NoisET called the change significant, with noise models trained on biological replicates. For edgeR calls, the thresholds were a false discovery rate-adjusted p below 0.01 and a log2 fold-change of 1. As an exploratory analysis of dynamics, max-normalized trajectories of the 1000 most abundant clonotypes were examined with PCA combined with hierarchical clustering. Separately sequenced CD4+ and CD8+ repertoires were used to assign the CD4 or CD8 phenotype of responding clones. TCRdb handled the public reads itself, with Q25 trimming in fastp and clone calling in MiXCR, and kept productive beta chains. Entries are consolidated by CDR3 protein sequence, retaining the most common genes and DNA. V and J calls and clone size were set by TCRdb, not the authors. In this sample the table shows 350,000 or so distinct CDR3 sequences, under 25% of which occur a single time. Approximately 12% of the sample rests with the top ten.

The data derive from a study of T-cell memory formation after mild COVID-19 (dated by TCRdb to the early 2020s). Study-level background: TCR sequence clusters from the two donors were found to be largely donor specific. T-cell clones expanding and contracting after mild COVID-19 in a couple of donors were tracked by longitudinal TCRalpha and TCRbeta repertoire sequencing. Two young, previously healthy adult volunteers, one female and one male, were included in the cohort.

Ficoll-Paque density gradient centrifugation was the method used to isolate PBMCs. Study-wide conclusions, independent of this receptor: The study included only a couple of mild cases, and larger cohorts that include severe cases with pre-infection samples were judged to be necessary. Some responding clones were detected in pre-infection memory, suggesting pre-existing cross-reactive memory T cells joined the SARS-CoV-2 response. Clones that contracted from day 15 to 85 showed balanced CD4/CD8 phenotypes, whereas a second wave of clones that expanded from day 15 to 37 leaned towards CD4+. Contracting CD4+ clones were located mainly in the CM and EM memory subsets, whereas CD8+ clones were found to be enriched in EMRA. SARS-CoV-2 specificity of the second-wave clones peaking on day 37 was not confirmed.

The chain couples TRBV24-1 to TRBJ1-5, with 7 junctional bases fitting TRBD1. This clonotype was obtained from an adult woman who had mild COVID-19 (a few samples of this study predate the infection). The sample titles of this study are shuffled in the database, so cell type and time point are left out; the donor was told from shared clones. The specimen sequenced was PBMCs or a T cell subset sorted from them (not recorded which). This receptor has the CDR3 CATSEGGQFSNQPQHF. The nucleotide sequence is TGTGCCACCAGTGAGGGGGGACAGTTTAGCAATCAGCCCCAGCATTTT.